This T cell receptor beta chain was observed in a study of cytotoxic CD8 clonotypes in ibrutinib-treated CLL. Notes on the study in general: Stable or contracted on treatment, public clonotypes were also uncommon.

Details on this clone: Its target is unknown.

The source of roughly 2.1 micrograms of genomic DNA for TCR beta libraries was cryopreserved PBMCs. V was cut by 3 bases and J by 1 base, with 6 bases left in between. Germline CDR1 reads SEHNR; CDR2 reads FQNEAQ (reference sequence). The CDR3 has 13 residues. Here immunoSEQ multiplex PCR was the method, and the copy in TCRdb shows in-frame clones only, minus some. The sample lists tens of thousands of clones, nearly 70% occurring once. The V call is TRBV7-9, the J call TRBJ1-2; D remains ambiguous. The source material was PBMCs, sampled after 12 months of ibrutinib treatment. The TCR comes from a human donor with chronic lymphocytic leukemia. The CDR3 coding sequence is TGTGCCAGCAGCTTTCCGGATAACTATGGCTACACCTTC. Residues: CASSFPDNYGYTF.